This TCR beta chain came from a study of CD8+CD57+ T cells in acquired aplastic anemia. For the study at large: CD4+ and CD8+ cells, once sorted, gave DNA averaging about 3 ug.

TCR beta VDJ and CDR3 profiling used genomic DNA as template. MiXCR, run by TCRdb on the reads, gives a single entry per CDR3 protein. The sample includes over 40,000 distinct CDR3 sequences, about 78% of them seen just once. Germline V gene sequence: CDR1 MGHDK, CDR2 SYGVNS. This CDR3 is 17 amino acids long. J lost 8 bases, V lost 4 bases, and 15 bases had no gene match. V and J are TRBV25-1 and TRBJ2-1, with 9 positions matching TRBD2. Input material: sorted CD4+, CD8+, or CD8+CD57+ T cells (not recorded which) from PBMCs. The receptor's source is a human donor in good health, serving as a control. The CDR3 region is CASSARDLPSGVDEQFF. The CDR3 bases are TGTGCCAGCAGTGCTAGAGATCTCCCTAGCGGGGTAGATGAGCAGTTCTTC.